These 12 T cell receptor beta chains share one sample of origin, sequenced in a study of cytomegalovirus exposure and HLA in healthy donors. Primers included in the PCR were 60 Vbeta and 13 Jbeta primers. Profiling relied on immunoSEQ multiplex PCR, and the TCRdb table lists in-frame clones only, not all of them. This repertoire shows about 150,000 clones, under 70% found once; its top ten account for roughly a tenth. Specimen: PBMCs. The source is a man aged 25 to 40 in good health and CMV-seropositive.

This rearrangement joins TRBV9 to TRBJ2-2; possibly TRBD1 for D (6 bases). This CDR3 has 16 residues. V was trimmed by 0 bases and J by 1 base, leaving 10 bases between them. Germline values: CDR1 SGDLS, CDR2 YYNGEE. This chain's CDR3 is CASSVEGEQNTGELFF. DNA for the CDR3: TGTGCCAGCAGCGTAGAGGGGGAGCAGAACACCGGGGAGCTGTTTTTT.

The chain has TRBV18 and TRBJ2-7; 11 positions match TRBD1. J gave up 3 bases and V 3 bases, and 1 base lay outside the gene matches. Germline V gene sequence: CDR1 KGHSH, CDR2 LQKENI. The CDR3 is made up of 14 amino acids. The CDR3 coding sequence is TGTGCCAGCTCACCGGGACAGGGGGACTACGAGCAGTACTTC. This sequence encodes CASSPGQGDYEQYF.

The gene calls are TRBV30 and TRBJ2-1; 9 nucleotides agree with TRBD2. CDR3 length: 15 residues. Looked up from germline, CDR1 is GTSNPN and CDR2 is SVGIG (reference sequence). V dropped 3 bases and J dropped 9; count of bases not matched to a gene: 12. The CDR3 is CAWREPGLAVVEQFF. The DNA for the CDR3 is TGTGCCTGGAGGGAACCGGGACTAGCCGTAGTTGAGCAGTTCTTC.

The genes are TRBV7-9 and TRBJ1-2; TRBD1 matches 9 bases. The CDR3 runs 17 residues. Germline-derived CDR1 and CDR2 are SEHNR and FQNEAQ (reference sequence). V lost 4 bases, J lost 0 bases, and 9 bases stayed unmatched. CDR3 region: CASSSEGDRVANYGYTF. In nucleotides, the CDR3 is TGTGCCAGCAGCTCCGAAGGGGACAGGGTAGCTAACTATGGCTACACCTTC.

The chain has TRBV19 and TRBJ2-7; 8 bases map to TRBD1. CDR1 and CDR2 (germline): LNHDA, SQIVND (reference sequence). J was trimmed by 6 bases and V by 4 bases; bases with no gene match: 8. The CDR3 sequence is 14 residues long. The CDR3 bases are TGTGCCAGTAGTACGAGGACAGGGAACGGCGAGCAGTACTTC. Protein product: CASSTRTGNGEQYF.

The V call is TRBV19, the J call TRBJ1-2; D gene unclear. Germline loops: CDR1 LNHDA, CDR2 SQIVND (reference sequence). V shed 4 bases and J shed 9 bases, with 9 bases lying between them. The CDR3 totals 11 residues. The CDR3 here is CASSTGLSYTF. The CDR3 region has the DNA TGTGCCAGTAGTACAGGTTTGAGCTACACCTTC. Full variable domain (outside the CDR3, taken from reference TRBV19 and TRBJ1-2): DGGITQSPKYLFRKEGQNVTLSCEQNLNHDAMYWYRQDPGQGLRLIYYSQIVNDFQKGDIAEGYSVSREKKESFPLTVTSAQKNPTAFYLCASSTGLSYTFGSGTRLTVV.

The chain carries TRBV7-3 and TRBJ2-3, with a weak D call TRBD1 (6 bases). The ends were cut back, 2 bases at V and 6 bases at J, with 15 bases in the middle. The CDR3 is 15 amino acids. Germline V lookup: CDR1 SGHTA, CDR2 FQGTGA. The CDR3 is CASSLQQGQTDTQYF. Here the CDR3 DNA reads TGTGCCAGCAGCTTACAACAGGGTCAGACCGATACGCAGTATTTT.

The gene calls are TRBV15 and TRBJ2-4, with D possibly matching TRBD1 (6 bases). Germline CDR1 reads LNHNV; CDR2 reads YYDKDF (reference sequence). This CDR3 has 14 amino acids. V shed 0 bases and J shed 10 bases, with 13 bases lying between them. CDR3 protein: CATSRDRPGDIQYF. CDR3 sequence (DNA): TGTGCCACCAGCAGAGATAGGCCAGGGGATATTCAGTACTTC.

V gene TRBV7-8 combines with J gene TRBJ2-7, with 13 bases aligning to TRBD2. J gave up 3 bases and V 5 bases, and 4 bases lay outside the gene matches. Germline CDR1 reads SGHVS; CDR2 reads FQNEAQ. The CDR3 contains 15 residues. The CDR3 loop is CASSIWTSGSYEQYF. The DNA of the CDR3 is TGTGCCAGCAGCATCTGGACTAGCGGGAGCTACGAGCAGTACTTC.

The V call is TRBV29-1, the J call TRBJ1-2, with D uncertain. The CDR3 extends over 12 amino acids. V lost 4 bases and J lost 7, with 13 bases in between. Per germline, CDR1 SQVTM and CDR2 ANQGSEA. The CDR3 region has the DNA TGCAGCGTTGGGGTCTTTGAGGGTGGCTACACCTTC. Encoded protein: CSVGVFEGGYTF.

The V call is TRBV6-5, the J call TRBJ2-5, with D hard to call. Trimming removed 7 bases at V and 1 base at J, with 7 bases between. This CDR3 is 12 amino acids long. Germline lookup yields CDR1 MNHEY and CDR2 SVGAGI. The CDR3 DNA reads as TGTGCCAGCATGCGCGGCCAAGAGACCCAGTACTTC. Translated, it gives CASMRGQETQYF.

The rearrangement links TRBV7-6 to TRBJ1-1; weak D call: TRBD1 (5 bases). Trimming cost V 5 bases and J 0 bases, with 10 bases left between them. The V gene's germline CDR1 is SGHVS and CDR2 FNYEAQ. This CDR3 contains 14 residues. The DNA of the CDR3 is TGTGCCAGCAGCCTGTCGGGGGTGAACACTGAAGCTTTCTTT. Its translation is CASSLSGVNTEAFF. The full variable domain, its missing parts supplied by reference TRBV7-6 and TRBJ1-1, is GAGVSQSPRYKVTKRGQDVALRCDPISGHVSLYWYRQALGQGPEFLTYFNYEAQQDKSGLPNDRFSAERPEGSISTLTIQRTEQRDSAMYRCASSLSGVNTEAFFGQGTRLTVV.